This T cell receptor (beta chain) is drawn from a study of STAT5B mutations in CD4+ large granular lymphocyte leukemia. General study findings and limits: About a quarter of private leukemic clonotypes occurred rarely in other patients' non-leukemic repertoires. TRBV06-family usage was enriched in top patient clones (8/27) versus controls (2/35).

Concerning this clone itself: Its specificity is not known.

V lost 0 bases to trimming and J lost 5 bases, with 7 bases between them. Germline V lookup: CDR1 SGHRS, CDR2 YFSETQ. The length of the CDR3 is 13 residues. This was a survey-level run. Study processing details: A productive frequency of 2.59 x 10-5 was the lowest detectable. The method was immunoSEQ multiplex PCR; TCRdb's version includes in-frame clones alone and lacks a portion of them. V and J calls and clone size are as listed in that table; D and trimming were resolved from the DNA. The table has about 31,000 clones, around three quarters seen once; the top ten hold roughly 2%. The source of this sequence is a human donor in good health. The sample taken for sequencing was CD4+ T cells from blood buffy coats. The gene calls are TRBV5-1 and TRBJ2-3; D unresolved. CDR3 DNA sequence: TGCGCCAGCAGCTTGGCCCTCAGAGATACGCAGTATTTT. Translated: CASSLALRDTQYF. Using reference TRBV5-1 and TRBJ2-3 for the parts outside the CDR3, the full variable domain is KAGVTQTPRYLIKTRGQQVTLSCSPISGHRSVSWYQQTPGQGLQFLFEYFSETQRNKGNFPGRFSGRQFSNSRSEMNVSTLELGDSALYLCASSLALRDTQYFGPGTRLTVL.